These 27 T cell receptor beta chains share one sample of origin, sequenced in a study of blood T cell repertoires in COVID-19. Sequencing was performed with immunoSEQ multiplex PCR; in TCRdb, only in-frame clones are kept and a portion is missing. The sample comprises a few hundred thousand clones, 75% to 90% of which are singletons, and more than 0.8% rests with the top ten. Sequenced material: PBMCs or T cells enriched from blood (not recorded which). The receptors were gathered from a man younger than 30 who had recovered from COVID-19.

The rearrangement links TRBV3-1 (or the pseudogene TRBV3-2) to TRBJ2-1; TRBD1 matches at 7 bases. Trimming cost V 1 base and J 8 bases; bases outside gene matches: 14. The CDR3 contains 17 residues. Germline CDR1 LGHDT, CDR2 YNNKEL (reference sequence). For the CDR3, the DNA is TGTGCCAGCAGCCAAGCCCCGGGACAGCCTAGTCGGGATGAGCAGTTCTTC. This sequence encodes CASSQAPGQPSRDEQFF.

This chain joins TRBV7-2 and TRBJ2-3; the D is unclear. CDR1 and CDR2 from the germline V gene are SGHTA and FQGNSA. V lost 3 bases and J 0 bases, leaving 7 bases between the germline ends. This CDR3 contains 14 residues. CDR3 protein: CASSFDFSTDTQYF. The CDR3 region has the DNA TGTGCCAGCAGCTTTGACTTTAGCACAGATACGCAGTATTTT.

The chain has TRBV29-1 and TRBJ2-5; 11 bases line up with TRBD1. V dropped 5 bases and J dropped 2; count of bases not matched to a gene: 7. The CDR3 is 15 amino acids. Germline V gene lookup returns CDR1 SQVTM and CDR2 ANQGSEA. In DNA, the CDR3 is TGCAGCGTTTCGACCGGGACAGGGGGTCAAGAGACCCAGTACTTC. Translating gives CSVSTGTGGQETQYF.

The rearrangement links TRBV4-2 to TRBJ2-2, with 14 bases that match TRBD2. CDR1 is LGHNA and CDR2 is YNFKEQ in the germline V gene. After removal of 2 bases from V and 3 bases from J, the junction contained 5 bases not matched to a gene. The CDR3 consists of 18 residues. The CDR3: CASSQKGLAGGYTGELFF. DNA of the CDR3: TGTGCCAGCAGCCAAAAAGGACTAGCGGGAGGATACACCGGGGAGCTGTTTTTT.

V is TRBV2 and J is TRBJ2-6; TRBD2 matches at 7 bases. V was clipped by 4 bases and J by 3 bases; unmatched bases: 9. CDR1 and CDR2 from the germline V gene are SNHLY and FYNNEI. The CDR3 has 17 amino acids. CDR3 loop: CASSGEGEGVGANVLTF. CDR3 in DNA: TGTGCCAGCAGTGGGGAGGGAGAGGGTGTTGGGGCCAACGTCCTGACTTTC.

The CDR3 DNA follows: TGTGCCAGCAGCTTAGTTGTAAGGGGAAGCTATGGCTACACCTTC. Translated, it gives CASSLVVRGSYGYTF. The chain employs TRBV7-2 and TRBJ1-2; a possible D gene is TRBD1 (5 bases). Germline-derived CDR1 and CDR2 are SGHTA and FQGNSA. Trimming pared 1 base from V and 4 bases from J, leaving 13 bases between. This CDR3 spans 15 amino acids.

CDR3: CASSPRTPQGGHEQYF. The DNA for the CDR3 is TGTGCCAGCTCACCAAGGACTCCCCAGGGGGGACACGAGCAGTACTTC. V is TRBV18 and J is TRBJ2-7, with D tentatively TRBD1 (7 bases). V lost 2 bases, J lost 5 bases, and 19 bases lay in between. CDR1 is KGHSH and CDR2 is LQKENI in the germline V gene. The length of the CDR3 is 16 residues.

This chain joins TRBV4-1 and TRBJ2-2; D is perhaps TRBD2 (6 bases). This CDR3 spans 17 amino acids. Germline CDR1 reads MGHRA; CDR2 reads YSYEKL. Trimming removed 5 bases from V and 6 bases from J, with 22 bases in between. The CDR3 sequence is CASSLDLTSLFAGELFF. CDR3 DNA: TGCGCCAGCAGCTTAGACCTGACTAGTTTGTTCGCCGGGGAGCTGTTTTTT.

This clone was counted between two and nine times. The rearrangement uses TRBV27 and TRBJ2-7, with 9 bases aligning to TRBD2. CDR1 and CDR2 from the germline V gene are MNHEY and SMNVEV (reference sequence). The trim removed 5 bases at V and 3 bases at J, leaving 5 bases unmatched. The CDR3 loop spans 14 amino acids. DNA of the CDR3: TGTGCCAGCAGTCTGACTAGCGGATACTACGAGCAGTACTTC. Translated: CASSLTSGYYEQYF.

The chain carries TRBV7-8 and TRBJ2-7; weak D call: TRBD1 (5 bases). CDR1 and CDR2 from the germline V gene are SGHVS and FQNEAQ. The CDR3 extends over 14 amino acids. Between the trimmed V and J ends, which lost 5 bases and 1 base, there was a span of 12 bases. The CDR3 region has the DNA TGTGCCAGCAGCGGCAGGGTCCAGTCCTACGAGCAGTACTTC. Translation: CASSGRVQSYEQYF.

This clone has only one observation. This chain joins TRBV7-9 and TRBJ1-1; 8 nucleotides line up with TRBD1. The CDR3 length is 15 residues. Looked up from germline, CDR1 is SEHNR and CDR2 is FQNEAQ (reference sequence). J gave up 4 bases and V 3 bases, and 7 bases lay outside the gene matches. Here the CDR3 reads CASSFSITGGTEAFF. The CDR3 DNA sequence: TGTGCCAGCAGCTTTTCCATAACAGGGGGCACTGAAGCTTTCTTT.

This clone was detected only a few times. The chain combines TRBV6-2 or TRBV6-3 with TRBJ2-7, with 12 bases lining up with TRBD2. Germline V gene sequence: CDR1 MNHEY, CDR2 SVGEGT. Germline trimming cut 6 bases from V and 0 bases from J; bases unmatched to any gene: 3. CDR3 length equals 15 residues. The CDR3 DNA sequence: TGTGCCAGCAGCCCTAGCGGGGGGGGCTCCTACGAGCAGTACTTC. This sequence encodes CASSPSGGGSYEQYF.

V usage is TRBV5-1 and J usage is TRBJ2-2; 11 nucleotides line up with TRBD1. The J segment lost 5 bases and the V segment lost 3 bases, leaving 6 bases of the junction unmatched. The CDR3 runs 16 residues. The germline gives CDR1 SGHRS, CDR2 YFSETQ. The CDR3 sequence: CASSWLGTGGTGELFF. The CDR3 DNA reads TGCGCCAGCAGCTGGTTAGGGACAGGGGGTACCGGGGAGCTGTTTTTT.

The CDR3 coding sequence is TGTGCTAGTGGTCGCGACAGCCAGAACACTGAAGCTTTCTTT. This translates into CASGRDSQNTEAFF. This rearrangement joins TRBV12-5 to TRBJ1-1, with D tentatively TRBD1 (5 bases). The germline gives CDR1 LGHNT, CDR2 FRNRAP. The CDR3 runs to 14 residues. V gave up 5 bases and J gave up 1 base, with 11 bases separating them.

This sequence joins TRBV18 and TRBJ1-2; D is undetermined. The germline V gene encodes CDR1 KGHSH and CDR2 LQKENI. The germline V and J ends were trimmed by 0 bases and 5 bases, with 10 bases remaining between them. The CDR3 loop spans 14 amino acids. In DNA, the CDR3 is TGTGCCAGCTCACCACCGCCGAGCCTATATGGCTACACCTTC. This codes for CASSPPPSLYGYTF.

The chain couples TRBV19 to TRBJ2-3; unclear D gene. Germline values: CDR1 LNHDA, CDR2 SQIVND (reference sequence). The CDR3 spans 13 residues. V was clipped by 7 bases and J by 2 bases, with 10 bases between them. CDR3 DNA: TGTGCCAGTACGACTTCGGTCACAGATACGCAGTATTTT. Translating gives CASTTSVTDTQYF.

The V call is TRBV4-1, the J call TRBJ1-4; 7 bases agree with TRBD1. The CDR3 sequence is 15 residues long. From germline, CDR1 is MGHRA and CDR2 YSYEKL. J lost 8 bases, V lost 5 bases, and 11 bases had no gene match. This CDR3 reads CASSAQTGRGEKLFF. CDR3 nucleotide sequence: TGCGCCAGCAGCGCCCAGACAGGGCGAGGGGAAAAACTGTTTTTT.

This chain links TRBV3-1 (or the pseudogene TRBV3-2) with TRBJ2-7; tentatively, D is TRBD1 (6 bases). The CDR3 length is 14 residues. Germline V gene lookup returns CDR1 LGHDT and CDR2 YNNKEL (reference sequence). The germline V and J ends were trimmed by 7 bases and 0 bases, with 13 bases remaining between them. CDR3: CASTRDTNSYEQYF. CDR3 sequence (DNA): TGTGCCAGCACCCGGGACACGAACTCCTACGAGCAGTACTTC.

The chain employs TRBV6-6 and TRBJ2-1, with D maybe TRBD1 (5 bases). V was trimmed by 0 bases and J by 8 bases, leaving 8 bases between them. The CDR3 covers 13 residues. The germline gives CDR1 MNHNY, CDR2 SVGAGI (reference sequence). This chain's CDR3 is CASSYSWGYEQFF. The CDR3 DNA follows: TGTGCCAGCAGTTACTCGTGGGGCTATGAGCAGTTCTTC.

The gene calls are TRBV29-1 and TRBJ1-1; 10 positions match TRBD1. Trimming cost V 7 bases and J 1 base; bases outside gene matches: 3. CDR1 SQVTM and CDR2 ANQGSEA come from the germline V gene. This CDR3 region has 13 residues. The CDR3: CSAGTGANTEAFF. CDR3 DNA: TGCAGCGCTGGGACAGGGGCGAACACTGAAGCTTTCTTT.

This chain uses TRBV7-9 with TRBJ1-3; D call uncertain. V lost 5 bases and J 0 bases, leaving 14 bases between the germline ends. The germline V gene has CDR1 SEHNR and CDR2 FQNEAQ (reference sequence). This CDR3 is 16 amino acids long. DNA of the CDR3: TGTGCCAGCAGCCCGACCTGGGCCCCCTCTGGAAACACCATATATTTT. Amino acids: CASSPTWAPSGNTIYF.

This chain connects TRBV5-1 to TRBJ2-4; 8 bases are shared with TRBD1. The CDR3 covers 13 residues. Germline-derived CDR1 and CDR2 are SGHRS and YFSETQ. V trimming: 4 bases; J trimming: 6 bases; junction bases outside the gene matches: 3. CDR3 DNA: TGCGCCAGCAGCCCGGACAGGGTAAACATTCAGTACTTC. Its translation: CASSPDRVNIQYF.

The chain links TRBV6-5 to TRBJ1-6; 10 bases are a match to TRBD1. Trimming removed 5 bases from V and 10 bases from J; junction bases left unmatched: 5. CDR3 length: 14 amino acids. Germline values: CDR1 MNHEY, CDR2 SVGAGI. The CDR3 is CASSPGQGRSPLHF. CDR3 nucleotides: TGTGCCAGCAGTCCGGGACAGGGGCGATCACCCCTCCACTTT.

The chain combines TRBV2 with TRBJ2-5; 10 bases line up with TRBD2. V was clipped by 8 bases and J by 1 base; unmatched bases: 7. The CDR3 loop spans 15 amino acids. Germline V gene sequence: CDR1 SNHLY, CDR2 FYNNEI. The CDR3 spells CASSLGTSAQETQYF. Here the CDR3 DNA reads TGTGCCAGCTCTCTCGGGACTAGCGCCCAAGAGACCCAGTACTTC. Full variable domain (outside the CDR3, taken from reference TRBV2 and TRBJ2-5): EPEVTQTPSHQVTQMGQEVILRCVPISNHLYFYWYRQILGQKVEFLVSFYNNEISEKSEIFDDQFSVERPDGSNFTLKIRSTKLEDSAMYFCASSLGTSAQETQYFGPGTRLLVL.

CDR3 loop: CASSQDWATSSTDTQYF. The CDR3 DNA reads TGTGCCAGCAGCCAAGATTGGGCGACTAGTTCCACAGATACGCAGTATTTT. The chain couples TRBV4-2 to TRBJ2-3; possibly TRBD2 for D (6 bases). There are 17 residues in the CDR3. Trimming took off 0 bases at V and 2 bases at J, with 15 bases between the two ends. From germline, CDR1 is LGHNA and CDR2 YNFKEQ.

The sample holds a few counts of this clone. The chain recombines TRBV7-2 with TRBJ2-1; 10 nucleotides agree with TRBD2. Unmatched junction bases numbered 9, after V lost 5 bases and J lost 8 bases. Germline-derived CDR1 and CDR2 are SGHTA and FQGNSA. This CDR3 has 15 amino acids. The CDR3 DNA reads TGTGCCAGCAGCCGTACTAGCGGGACGGTCGATGAGCAGTTCTTC. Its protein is CASSRTSGTVDEQFF.

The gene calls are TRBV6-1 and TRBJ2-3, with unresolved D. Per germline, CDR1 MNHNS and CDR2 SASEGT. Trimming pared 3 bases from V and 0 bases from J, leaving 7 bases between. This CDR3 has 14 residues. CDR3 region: CASSERSSTDTQYF. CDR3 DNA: TGTGCCAGCAGTGAGCGGTCTAGCACAGATACGCAGTATTTT.